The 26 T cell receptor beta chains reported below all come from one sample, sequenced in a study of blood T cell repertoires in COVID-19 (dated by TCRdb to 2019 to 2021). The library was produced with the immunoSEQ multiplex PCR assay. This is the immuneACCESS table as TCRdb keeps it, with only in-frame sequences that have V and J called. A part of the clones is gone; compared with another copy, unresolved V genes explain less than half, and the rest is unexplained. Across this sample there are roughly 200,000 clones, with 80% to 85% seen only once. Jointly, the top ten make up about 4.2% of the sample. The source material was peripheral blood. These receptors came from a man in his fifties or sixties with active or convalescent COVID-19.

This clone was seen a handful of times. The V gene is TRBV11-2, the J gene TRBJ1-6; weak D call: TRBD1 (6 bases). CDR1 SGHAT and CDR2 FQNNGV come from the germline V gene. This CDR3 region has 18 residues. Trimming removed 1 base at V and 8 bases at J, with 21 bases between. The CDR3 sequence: CASSLGGWGRPIHSPLHF. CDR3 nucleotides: TGTGCCAGCAGCTTAGGGGGGTGGGGGCGACCCATCCATTCACCCCTCCACTTT. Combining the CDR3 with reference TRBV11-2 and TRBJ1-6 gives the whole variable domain EAGVAQSPRYKIIEKRQSVAFWCNPISGHATLYWYQQILGQGPKLLIQFQNNGVVDDSQLPKDRFSAERLKGVDSTLKIQPAKLEDSAVYLCASSLGGWGRPIHSPLHFGNGTRLTVT.

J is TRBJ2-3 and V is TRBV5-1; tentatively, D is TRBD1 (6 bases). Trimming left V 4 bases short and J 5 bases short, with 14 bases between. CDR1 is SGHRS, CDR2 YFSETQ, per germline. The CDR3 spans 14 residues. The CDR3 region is CASSIAGTQDTQYF. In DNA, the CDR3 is TGCGCCAGCAGCATCGCAGGGACACAAGATACGCAGTATTTT.

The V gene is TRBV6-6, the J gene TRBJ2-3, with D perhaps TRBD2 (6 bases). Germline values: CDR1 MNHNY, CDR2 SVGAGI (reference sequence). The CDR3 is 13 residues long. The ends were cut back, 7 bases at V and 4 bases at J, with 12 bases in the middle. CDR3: CASTRLGADTQYF. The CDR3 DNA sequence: TGTGCCAGCACTAGACTAGGGGCAGATACGCAGTATTTT.

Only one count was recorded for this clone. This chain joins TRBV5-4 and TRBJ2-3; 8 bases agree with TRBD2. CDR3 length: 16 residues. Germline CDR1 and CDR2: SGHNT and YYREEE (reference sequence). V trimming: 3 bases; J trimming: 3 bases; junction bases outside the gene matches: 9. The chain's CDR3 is CASSSRGGSGTDTQYF. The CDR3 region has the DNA TGTGCCAGCAGCTCCCGGGGGGGGTCGGGGACAGATACGCAGTATTTT.

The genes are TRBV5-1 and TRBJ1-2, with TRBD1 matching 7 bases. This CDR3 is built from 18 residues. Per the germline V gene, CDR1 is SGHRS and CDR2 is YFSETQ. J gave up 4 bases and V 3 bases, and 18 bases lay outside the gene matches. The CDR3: CASSWLPTGQSKTYGYTF. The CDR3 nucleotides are TGCGCCAGCAGCTGGCTACCGACAGGGCAATCAAAGACCTATGGCTACACCTTC.

CDR3 in DNA: TGTGCCAGCAGCCTCATACTAGCGGGGGCCTCCTACGAGCAGTACTTC. Translated: CASSLILAGASYEQYF. This chain joins TRBV5-5 and TRBJ2-7; 11 bases align to TRBD2. The CDR3 is made up of 16 amino acids. V lost 4 bases to trimming and J lost 0 bases; unmatched junction nucleotides: 6. Germline lookup yields CDR1 SGHKS and CDR2 YYEKEE (reference sequence).

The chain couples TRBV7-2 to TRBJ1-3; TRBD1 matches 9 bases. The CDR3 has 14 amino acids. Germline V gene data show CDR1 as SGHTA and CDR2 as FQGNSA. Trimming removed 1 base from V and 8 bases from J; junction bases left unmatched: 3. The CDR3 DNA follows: TGTGCCAGCAGCTTAGAGGGGGACAGGGACACCATATATTTT. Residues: CASSLEGDRDTIYF.

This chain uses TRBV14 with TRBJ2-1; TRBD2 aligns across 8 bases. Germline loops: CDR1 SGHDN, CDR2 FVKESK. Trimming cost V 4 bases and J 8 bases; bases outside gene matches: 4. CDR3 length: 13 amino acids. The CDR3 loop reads CASSLLAGYEQFF. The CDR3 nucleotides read TGTGCCAGCAGCCTCTTAGCGGGGTATGAGCAGTTCTTC.

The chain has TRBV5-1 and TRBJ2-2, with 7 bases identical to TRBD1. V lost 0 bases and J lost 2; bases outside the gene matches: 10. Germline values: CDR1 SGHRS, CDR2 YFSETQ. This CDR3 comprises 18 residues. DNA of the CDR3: TGCGCCAGCAGCTTGGGATTTACCGGGACAGCCAACACCGGGGAGCTGTTTTTT. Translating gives CASSLGFTGTANTGELFF.

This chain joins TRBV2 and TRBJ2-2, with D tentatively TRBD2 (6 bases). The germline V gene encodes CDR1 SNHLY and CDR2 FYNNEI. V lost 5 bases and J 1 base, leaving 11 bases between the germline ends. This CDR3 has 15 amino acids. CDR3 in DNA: TGTGCCAGCAGTCCCCCTAGCGTGAACACCGGGGAGCTGTTTTTT. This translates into CASSPPSVNTGELFF.

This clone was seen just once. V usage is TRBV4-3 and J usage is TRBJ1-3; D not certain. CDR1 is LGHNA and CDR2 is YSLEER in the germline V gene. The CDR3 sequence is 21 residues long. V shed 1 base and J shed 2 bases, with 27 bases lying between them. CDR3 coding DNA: TGCGCCAGCAGCCAAGTCCCGCTCCCCTCTAGAAGGCAGATTACTGGAAACACCATATATTTT. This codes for CASSQVPLPSRRQITGNTIYF.

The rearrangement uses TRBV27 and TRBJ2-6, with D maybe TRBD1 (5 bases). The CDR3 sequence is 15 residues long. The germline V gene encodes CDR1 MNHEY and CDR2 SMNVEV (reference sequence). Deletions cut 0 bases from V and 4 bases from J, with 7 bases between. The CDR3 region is CASSLSRAGANVLTF. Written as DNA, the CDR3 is TGTGCCAGCAGTTTATCCAGGGCGGGGGCCAACGTCCTGACTTTC. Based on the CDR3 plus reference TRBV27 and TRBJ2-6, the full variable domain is EAQVTQNPRYLITVTGKKLTVTCSQNMNHEYMSWYRQDPGLGLRQIYYSMNVEVTDKGDVPEGYKVSRKEKRNFPLILESPSPNQTSLYFCASSLSRAGANVLTFGAGSRLTVL.

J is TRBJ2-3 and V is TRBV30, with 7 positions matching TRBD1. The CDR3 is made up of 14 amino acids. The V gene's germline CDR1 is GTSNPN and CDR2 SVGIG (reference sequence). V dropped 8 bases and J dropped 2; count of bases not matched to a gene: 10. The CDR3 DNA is TGTGCCGGTAGACAGGGCCAAGTCACAGATACGCAGTATTTT. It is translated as CAGRQGQVTDTQYF. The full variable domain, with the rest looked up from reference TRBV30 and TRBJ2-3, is SQTIHQWPATLVQPVGSPLSLECTVEGTSNPNLYWYRQAAGRGLQLLFYSVGIGQISSEVPQNLSASRPQDRQFILSSKKLLLSDSGFYLCAGRQGQVTDTQYFGPGTRLTVL.

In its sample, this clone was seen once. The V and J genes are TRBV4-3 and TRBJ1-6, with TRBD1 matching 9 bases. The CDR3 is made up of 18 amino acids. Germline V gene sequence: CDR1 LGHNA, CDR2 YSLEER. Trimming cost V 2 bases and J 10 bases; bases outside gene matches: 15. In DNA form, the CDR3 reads TGCGCCAGCAGCCAAACCCGGACAGGGGCGACTACCCACTCACCCCTCCACTTT. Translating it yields CASSQTRTGATTHSPLHF.

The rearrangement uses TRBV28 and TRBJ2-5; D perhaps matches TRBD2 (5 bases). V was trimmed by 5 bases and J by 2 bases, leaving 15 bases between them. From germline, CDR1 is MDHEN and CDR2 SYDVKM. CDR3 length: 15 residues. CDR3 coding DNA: TGTGCCAGCAGTCCCCAGGCGGGTATTCAAGAGACCCAGTACTTC. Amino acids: CASSPQAGIQETQYF.

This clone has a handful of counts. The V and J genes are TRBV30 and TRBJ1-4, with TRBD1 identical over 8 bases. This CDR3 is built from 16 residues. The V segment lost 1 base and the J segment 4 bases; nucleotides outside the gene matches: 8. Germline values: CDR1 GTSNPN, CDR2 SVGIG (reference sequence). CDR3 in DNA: TGTGCCTGGAGTGCTTACTCCGGGACAGGTAATGAAAAACTGTTTTTT. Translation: CAWSAYSGTGNEKLFF.

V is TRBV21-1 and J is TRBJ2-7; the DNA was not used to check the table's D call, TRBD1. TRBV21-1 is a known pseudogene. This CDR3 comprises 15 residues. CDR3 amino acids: CASSTRQGSSYEQYF. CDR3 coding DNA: TGTGCCAGCAGCACCCGACAGGGGAGCTCCTACGAGCAGTACTTC.

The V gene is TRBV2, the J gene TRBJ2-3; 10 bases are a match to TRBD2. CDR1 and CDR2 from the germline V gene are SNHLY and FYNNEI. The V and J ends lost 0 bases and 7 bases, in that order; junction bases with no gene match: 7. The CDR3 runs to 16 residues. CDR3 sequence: CASSEALTSGSNTQYF. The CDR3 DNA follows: TGTGCCAGCAGTGAAGCGCTGACTAGCGGGTCAAATACGCAGTATTTT. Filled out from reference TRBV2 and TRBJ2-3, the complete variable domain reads EPEVTQTPSHQVTQMGQEVILRCVPISNHLYFYWYRQILGQKVEFLVSFYNNEISEKSEIFDDQFSVERPDGSNFTLKIRSTKLEDSAMYFCASSEALTSGSNTQYFGPGTRLTVL.

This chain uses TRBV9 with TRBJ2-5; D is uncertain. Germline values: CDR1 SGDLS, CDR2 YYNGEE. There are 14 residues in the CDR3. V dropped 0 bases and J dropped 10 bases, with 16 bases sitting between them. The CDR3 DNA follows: TGTGCCAGCAGCGTAGGCCGGAACTCGGAGTACCAGTACTTC. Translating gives CASSVGRNSEYQYF.

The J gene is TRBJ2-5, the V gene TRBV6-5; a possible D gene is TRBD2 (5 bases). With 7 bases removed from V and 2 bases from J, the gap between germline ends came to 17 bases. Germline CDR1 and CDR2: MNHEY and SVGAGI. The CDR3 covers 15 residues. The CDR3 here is CASKSSLPRQETQYF. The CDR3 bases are TGTGCCAGCAAGTCTAGCCTACCTCGACAAGAGACCCAGTACTTC.

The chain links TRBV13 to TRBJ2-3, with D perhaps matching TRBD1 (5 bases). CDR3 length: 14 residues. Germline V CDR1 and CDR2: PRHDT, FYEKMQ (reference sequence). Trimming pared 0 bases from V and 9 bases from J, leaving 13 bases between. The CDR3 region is CASSLGPTGRTQYF. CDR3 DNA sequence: TGTGCCAGCAGCTTAGGGCCCACAGGAAGGACGCAGTATTTT.

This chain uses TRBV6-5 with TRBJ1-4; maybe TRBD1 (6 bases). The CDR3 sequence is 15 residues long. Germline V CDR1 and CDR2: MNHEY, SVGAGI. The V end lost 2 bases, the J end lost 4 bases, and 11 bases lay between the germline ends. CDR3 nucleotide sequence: TGTGCCAGCAGTTACCACCAGGACAGTAATGAAAAACTGTTTTTT. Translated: CASSYHQDSNEKLFF.

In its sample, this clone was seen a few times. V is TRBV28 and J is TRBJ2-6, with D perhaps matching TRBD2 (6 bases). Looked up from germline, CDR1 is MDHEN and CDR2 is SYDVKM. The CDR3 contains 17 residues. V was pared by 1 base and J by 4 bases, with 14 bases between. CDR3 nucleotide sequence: TGTGCCAGCAGTTTATATTACGGGGGTGGCGGGGCCAACGTCCTGACTTTC. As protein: CASSLYYGGGGANVLTF.

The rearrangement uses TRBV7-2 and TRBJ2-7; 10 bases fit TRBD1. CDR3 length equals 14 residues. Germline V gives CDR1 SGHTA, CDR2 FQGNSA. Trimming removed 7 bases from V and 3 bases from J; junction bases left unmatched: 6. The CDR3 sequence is CASTEGTGVYEQYF. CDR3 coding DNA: TGTGCCAGCACAGAAGGGACAGGGGTCTACGAGCAGTACTTC.

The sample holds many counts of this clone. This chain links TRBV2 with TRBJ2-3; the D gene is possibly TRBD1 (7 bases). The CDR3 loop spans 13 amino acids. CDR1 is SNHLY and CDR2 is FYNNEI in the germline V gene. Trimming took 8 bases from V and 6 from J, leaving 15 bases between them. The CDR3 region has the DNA TGTGCCAGCTCGTTCAGGGGGGAGGATACGCAGTATTTT. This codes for CASSFRGEDTQYF.

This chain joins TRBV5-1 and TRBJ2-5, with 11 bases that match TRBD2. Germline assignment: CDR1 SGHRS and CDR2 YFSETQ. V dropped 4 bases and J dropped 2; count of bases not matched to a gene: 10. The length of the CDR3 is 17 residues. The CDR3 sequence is CASSPLLAGGRQETQYF. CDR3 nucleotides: TGCGCCAGCAGCCCCCTTCTAGCGGGGGGCCGTCAAGAGACCCAGTACTTC.